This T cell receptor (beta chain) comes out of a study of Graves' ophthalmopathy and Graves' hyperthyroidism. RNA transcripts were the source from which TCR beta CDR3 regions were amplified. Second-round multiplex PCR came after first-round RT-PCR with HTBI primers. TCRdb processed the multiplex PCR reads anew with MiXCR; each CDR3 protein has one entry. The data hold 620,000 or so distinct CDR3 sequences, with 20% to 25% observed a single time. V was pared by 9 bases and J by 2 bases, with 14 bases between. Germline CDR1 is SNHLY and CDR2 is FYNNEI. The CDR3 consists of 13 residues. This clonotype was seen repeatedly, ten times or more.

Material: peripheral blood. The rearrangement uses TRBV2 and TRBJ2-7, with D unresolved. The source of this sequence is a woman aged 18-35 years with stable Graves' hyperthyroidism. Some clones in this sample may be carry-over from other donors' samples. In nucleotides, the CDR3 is TGTGCCAGGGGGAAACGGACGACCTACGAGCAGTACTTC. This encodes CARGKRTTYEQYF.